This T cell receptor (beta chain) stems from a study of control samples from healthy donors and cancer patients. Method: immunoSEQ multiplex PCR; TCRdb's copy keeps in-frame clones and lacks some. The profile shows 93,000 or so clones, roughly 89% of them singletons. Trimming left V 5 bases short and J 5 bases short, with 12 bases between. The germline gives CDR1 SEHNR, CDR2 FQNEAQ (reference sequence). The CDR3 sequence is 13 residues long. The sequenced material came from PBMCs. This chain connects TRBV7-9 to TRBJ1-1; weak D call: TRBD1 (5 bases). The source is a man aged 55-75 years with lung cancer. In DNA form, the CDR3 reads TGTGCCAGCAGCCCGCCGGGGCGAACTGAAGCTTTCTTT. As protein: CASSPPGRTEAFF.